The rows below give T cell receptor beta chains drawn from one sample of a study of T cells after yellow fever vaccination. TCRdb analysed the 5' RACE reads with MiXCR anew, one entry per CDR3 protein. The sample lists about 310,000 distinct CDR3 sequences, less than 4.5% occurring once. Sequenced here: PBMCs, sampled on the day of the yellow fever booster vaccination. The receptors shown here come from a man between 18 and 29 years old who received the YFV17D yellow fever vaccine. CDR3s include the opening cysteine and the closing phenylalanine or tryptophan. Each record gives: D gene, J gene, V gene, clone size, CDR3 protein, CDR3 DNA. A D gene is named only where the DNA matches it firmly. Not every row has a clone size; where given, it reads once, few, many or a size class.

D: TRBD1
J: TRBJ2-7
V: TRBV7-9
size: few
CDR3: CASRAGQGSTYEQYF
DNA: TGTGCCAGCAGGGCGGGACAGGGGTCGACCTACGAGCAGTACTTC

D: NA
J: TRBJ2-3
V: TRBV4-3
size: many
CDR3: CASSQDLLTGASTDTQYF
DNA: TGCGCCAGCAGCCAAGATCTGCTTACGGGGGCTAGCACAGATACGCAGTATTTT

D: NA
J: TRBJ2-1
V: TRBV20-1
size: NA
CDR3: CSARDWGTQTYNEQFF
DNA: TGCAGTGCTAGAGATTGGGGGACTCAAACCTACAATGAGCAGTTCTTC

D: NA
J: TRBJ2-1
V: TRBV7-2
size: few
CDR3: CASSLMSSYNEQFF
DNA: TGTGCCAGCAGCTTAATGAGCTCCTACAATGAGCAGTTCTTC

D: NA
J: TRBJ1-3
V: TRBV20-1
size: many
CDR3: CSASKGRADTIYF
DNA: TGCAGTGCCTCCAAGGGCAGGGCTGACACCATATATTTT

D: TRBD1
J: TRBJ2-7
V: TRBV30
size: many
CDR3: CAWSMGQGFEQYF
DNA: TGTGCCTGGAGTATGGGACAGGGATTCGAGCAGTACTTC

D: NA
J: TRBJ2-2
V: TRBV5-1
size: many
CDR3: CASSLQGRSTGELFF
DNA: TGCGCCAGCAGCTTACAGGGACGTAGCACCGGGGAGCTGTTTTTT

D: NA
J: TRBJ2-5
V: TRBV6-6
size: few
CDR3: CASSYGVPETQYF
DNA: TGTGCCAGCAGTTACGGTGTCCCGGAGACCCAGTACTTC

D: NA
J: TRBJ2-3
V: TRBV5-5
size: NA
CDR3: CASSLVRGAPGDTQYF
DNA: TGTGCCAGCAGCTTGGTCCGGGGGGCCCCTGGGGATACGCAGTATTTT

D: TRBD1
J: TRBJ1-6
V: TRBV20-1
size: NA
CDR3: CSAGDRVNSPLHF
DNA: TGCAGTGCTGGGGACAGGGTCAATTCACCCCTCCACTTT

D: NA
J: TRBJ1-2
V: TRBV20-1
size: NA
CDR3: CSPHGVDYGYTF
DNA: TGCAGCCCCCACGGGGTCGACTATGGCTACACCTTC

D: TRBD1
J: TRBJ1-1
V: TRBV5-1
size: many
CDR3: CASGRDSPQSEAFF
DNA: TGCGCCAGCGGCCGGGACAGCCCCCAATCTGAAGCTTTCTTT

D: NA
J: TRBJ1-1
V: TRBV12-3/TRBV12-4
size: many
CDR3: CASSLHMNTEAFF
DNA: TGTGCCAGCAGTTTACACATGAACACTGAAGCTTTCTTT

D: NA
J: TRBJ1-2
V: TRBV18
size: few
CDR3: CASSPSTGYNYGYTF
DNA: TGTGCCAGCTCACCATCGACAGGTTATAACTATGGCTACACCTTC

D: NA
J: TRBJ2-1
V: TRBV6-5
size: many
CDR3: CASRAGNEQFF
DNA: TGTGCCAGCAGGGCGGGGAATGAGCAGTTCTTC

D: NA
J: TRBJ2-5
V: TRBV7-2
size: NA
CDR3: CASKTEYLRETQYF
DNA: TGTGCCAGCAAGACAGAATACTTGCGGGAGACCCAGTACTTC

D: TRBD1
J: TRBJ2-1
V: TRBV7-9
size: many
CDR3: CASSAGQGGNDEQFF
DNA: TGTGCCAGCAGCGCGGGACAGGGGGGGAACGATGAGCAGTTCTTC

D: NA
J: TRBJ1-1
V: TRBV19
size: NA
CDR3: CASSWLRAGQTGAFF
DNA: TGTGCCAGTAGTTGGTTGCGAGCGGGACAAACCGGAGCTTTCTTT

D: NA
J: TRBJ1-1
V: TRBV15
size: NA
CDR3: CATSRARGTEAFF
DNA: TGTGCCACCAGCAGAGCACGGGGCACTGAAGCTTTCTTT

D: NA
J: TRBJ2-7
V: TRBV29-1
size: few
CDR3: CSVVQRAEQYF
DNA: TGCAGCGTTGTACAACGGGCTGAGCAGTACTTC

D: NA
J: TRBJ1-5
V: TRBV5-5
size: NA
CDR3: CASIRDPLLENQPQHF
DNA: TGTGCCAGCATCCGGGACCCCCTATTGGAGAATCAGCCCCAGCATTTT

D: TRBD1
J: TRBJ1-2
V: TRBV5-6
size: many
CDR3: CASSFPGQGRGGYTF
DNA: TGTGCCAGCAGCTTCCCGGGACAGGGGCGGGGAGGCTACACCTTC

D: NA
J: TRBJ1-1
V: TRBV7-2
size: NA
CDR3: CATEGGRTEAFF
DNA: TGTGCGACGGAGGGGGGGCGGACTGAAGCTTTCTTT

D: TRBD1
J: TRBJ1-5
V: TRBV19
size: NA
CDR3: CASSIGTGNQPQHF
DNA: TGTGCCAGTAGTATCGGGACAGGGAATCAGCCCCAGCATTTT

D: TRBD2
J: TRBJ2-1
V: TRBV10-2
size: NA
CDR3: CASSAGGGYEQFF
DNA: TGCGCCAGCAGCGCGGGGGGGGGATATGAGCAGTTCTTC